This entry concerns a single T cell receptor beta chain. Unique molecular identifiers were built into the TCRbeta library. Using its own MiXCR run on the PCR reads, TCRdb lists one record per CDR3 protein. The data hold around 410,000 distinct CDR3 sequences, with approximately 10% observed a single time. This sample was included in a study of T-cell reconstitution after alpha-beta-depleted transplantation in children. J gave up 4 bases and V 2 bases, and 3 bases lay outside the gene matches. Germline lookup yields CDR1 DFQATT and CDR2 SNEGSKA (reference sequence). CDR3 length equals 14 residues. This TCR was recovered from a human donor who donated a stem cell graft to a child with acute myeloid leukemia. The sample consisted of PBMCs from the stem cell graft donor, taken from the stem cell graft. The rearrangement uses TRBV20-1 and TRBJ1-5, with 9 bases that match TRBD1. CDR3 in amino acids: CSARQGQGNQPQHF. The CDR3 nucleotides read TGCAGTGCTAGACAGGGACAGGGAAATCAGCCCCAGCATTTT.